Listed below are T cell receptor beta chains from one sample, sequenced in a study of blood T cell repertoires in COVID-19. Sequenced by immunoSEQ multiplex PCR; TCRdb stores in-frame clones only, minus some. There are around 250,000 clones in the sample; 80% to 90% occur only once, and approximately 1.9% lies in the top ten. Sequenced: PBMCs or T cells enriched from blood (not recorded which). These receptors originate from a woman between 45 and 65 years old who had recovered from COVID-19. CDR3s include the opening cysteine and the closing phenylalanine or tryptophan. Fields, in order: V gene, J gene, D gene, CDR3 protein. The D gene is left open where the match is weak.

TRBV29-1	TRBJ1-1	-	CSVEAGEAFF
TRBV5-1	TRBJ1-2	TRBD1	CASITTGGVGGYTF
TRBV12-3/TRBV12-4	TRBJ1-5	-	CASSLREDQPQHF
TRBV7-9	TRBJ2-2	TRBD2	CASSYPAGAVGELFF
TRBV18	TRBJ2-7	-	CASSPNTDSYEQYF
TRBV4-1	TRBJ1-2	TRBD1	CASSQGGNRGRSLNGYTF
TRBV13	TRBJ1-2	-	CASSLEGVYGYTF
TRBV28	TRBJ2-3	TRBD2	CASSVETSGSVTDTQYF
TRBV3-1/TRBV3-2	TRBJ1-2	-	CASSPRWATGGYTF
TRBV5-1	TRBJ1-2	TRBD1	CASSLQGAGNYGYTF
TRBV7-9	TRBJ2-7	-	CASSPRDSSYEQYF
TRBV5-1	TRBJ2-5	-	CASSFSGKETQYF
TRBV5-4	TRBJ1-4	-	CASSLDPGATNEKLFF
TRBV27	TRBJ1-3	TRBD1	CASSGQGAFGNTIYF
TRBV27	TRBJ2-7	TRBD1	CASSLRTGDSYEQYF
TRBV4-1	TRBJ2-2	-	CASSQGASYTGELFF
TRBV5-1	TRBJ1-5	-	CASSLSGDQPQHF
TRBV7-7	TRBJ2-2	-	CASSLQPGHQNTGELFF
TRBV27	TRBJ2-3	TRBD2	CASSFLVAGFTNTQYF
TRBV7-9	TRBJ1-1	TRBD1	CASSLAGTGGNTEAFF
TRBV19	TRBJ1-5	-	CASSIDSPDQPQHF
TRBV5-1	TRBJ2-7	-	CASSVTGIQRPYEQYF
TRBV24-1	TRBJ2-3	-	CATSGQDTQYF
TRBV15	TRBJ1-3	-	CATSPGGGTNSGNTIYF
TRBV7-8	TRBJ2-7	-	CASSLTGDEQYF
TRBV29-1	TRBJ2-3	TRBD2	CSVERGTDTQYF
TRBV29-1	TRBJ2-5	TRBD2	CSVGLAEETQYF
TRBV4-2	TRBJ2-1	-	CASSQDPGANNEQFF
TRBV7-9	TRBJ2-7	-	CASSRKLIGTNNYEQYF
TRBV19	TRBJ1-3	-	CASTRTAGNTIYF
TRBV28	TRBJ2-3	-	CASSVSGSTGGTDTQYF
TRBV9	TRBJ2-3	TRBD2	CASSDPGLAGEDTQYF
TRBV6-5	TRBJ1-2	TRBD1	CASSPTGGRYGYTF
TRBV5-1	TRBJ2-2	-	CASGARVGQTYAGELFF
TRBV15	TRBJ2-1	TRBD2	CATKLPSGRGLDHEQFF
TRBV28	TRBJ1-2	-	CASSLGASRGYGYTF
TRBV29-1	TRBJ2-3	-	CSVDRGTGNTDTQYF
TRBV15	TRBJ2-1	TRBD2	CATSRGIGRESHNEQFF
TRBV25-1	TRBJ2-3	-	CASSDPGHYTDTQYF
TRBV2	TRBJ2-2	TRBD2	CASSGATSGGNTGELFF
TRBV27	TRBJ1-4	-	CASSFRLGGPNEKLFF
TRBV19	TRBJ1-2	-	CASSPRTLLGDGYTF
TRBV5-1	TRBJ1-2	TRBD1	CASSPGQGKYFDYGYTF
TRBV3-1/TRBV3-2	TRBJ2-2	TRBD1	CASTHRLHPSGFNGTGGTGELFF
TRBV6-5	TRBJ1-2	TRBD1	CASSRGLGTYGYTF
TRBV6-5	TRBJ2-7	TRBD1	CASSYSLEGADEQYF
TRBV2	TRBJ2-5	-	CASSEDLGGSETQYF
TRBV7-2	TRBJ2-1	-	CASSLDPRDNEQFF